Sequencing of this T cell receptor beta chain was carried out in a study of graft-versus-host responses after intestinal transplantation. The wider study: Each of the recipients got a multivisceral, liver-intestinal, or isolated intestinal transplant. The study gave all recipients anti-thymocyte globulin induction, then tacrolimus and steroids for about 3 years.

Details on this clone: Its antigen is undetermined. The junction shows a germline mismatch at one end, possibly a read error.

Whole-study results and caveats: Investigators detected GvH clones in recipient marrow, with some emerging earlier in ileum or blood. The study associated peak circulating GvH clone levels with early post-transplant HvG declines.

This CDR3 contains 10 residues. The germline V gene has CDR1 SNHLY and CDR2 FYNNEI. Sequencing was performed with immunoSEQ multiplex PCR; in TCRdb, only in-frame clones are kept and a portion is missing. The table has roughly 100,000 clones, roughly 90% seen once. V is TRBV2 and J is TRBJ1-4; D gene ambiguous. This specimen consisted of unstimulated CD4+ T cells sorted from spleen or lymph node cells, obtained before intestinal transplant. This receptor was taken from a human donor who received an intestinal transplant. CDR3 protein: CASGEEKLFF. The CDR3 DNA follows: TGTGCCAGCGGTGAGGAAAAACTGTTTTTT.